The rows below give T cell receptor beta chains drawn from one sample of a study of blood T cells in healthy people across ages. In TCRdb, the 5' RACE reads were re-called with MiXCR into one record per CDR3 protein. The sample records 590,000 or so distinct CDR3 sequences, approximately 30% being singletons. Sample: blood. Receptor source: a woman of 80 years or more in good health. Each CDR3 is given with its conserved first and last residue. A D gene is named only where the DNA matches it firmly. Clone size, where shown, is once, few, many, or a class for clones that have expanded.

abundance: many; v_gene: TRBV5-1; d_gene: NA; j_gene: TRBJ2-7; CDR3aa: CASSLAGSEQYF; CDR3nt: TGCGCCAGCAGCTTGGCAGGGAGCGAGCAGTACTTC
abundance: NA; v_gene: TRBV7-2; d_gene: NA; j_gene: TRBJ2-1; CDR3aa: CASSRGGGQSGLCNEQFF; CDR3nt: TGTGCCAGCAGTCGCGGCGGGGGACAATCCGGACTATGCAATGAGCAGTTCTTC
abundance: NA; v_gene: TRBV7-7; d_gene: NA; j_gene: TRBJ2-2; CDR3aa: CASSLASTGELFF; CDR3nt: TGTGCTAGCAGCTTAGCCAGCACCGGGGAGCTGTTTTTT
abundance: NA; v_gene: TRBV20-1; d_gene: TRBD2; j_gene: TRBJ2-1; CDR3aa: CSARLAGGPYNEQFF; CDR3nt: TGCAGTGCTAGACTAGCGGGGGGGCCCTACAATGAGCAGTTCTTC
abundance: few; v_gene: TRBV28; d_gene: TRBD1; j_gene: TRBJ1-6; CDR3aa: CASRRDRASYNSPLHF; CDR3nt: TGTGCCAGCAGGCGGGACAGGGCGTCCTATAATTCACCCCTCCACTTT
abundance: many; v_gene: TRBV6-5; d_gene: TRBD1; j_gene: TRBJ2-1; CDR3aa: CASSWGGQGNSYNEQFF; CDR3nt: TGTGCCAGCAGTTGGGGTGGACAGGGTAATTCCTACAATGAGCAGTTCTTC
abundance: many; v_gene: TRBV7-9; d_gene: NA; j_gene: TRBJ1-1; CDR3aa: CASSLVTTGSEAFF; CDR3nt: TGTGCCAGCAGCTTAGTAACGACAGGTTCTGAAGCTTTCTTT
abundance: NA; v_gene: TRBV12-5; d_gene: TRBD2; j_gene: TRBJ2-1; CDR3aa: CASGLVRGGSDEQFF; CDR3nt: TGTGCTAGTGGTTTGGTACGGGGGGGTAGCGATGAGCAGTTCTTC
abundance: NA; v_gene: TRBV18; d_gene: TRBD1; j_gene: TRBJ2-1; CDR3aa: CASSPRQGSYEQFF; CDR3nt: TGTGCCAGCTCACCAAGACAGGGGTCCTACGAGCAGTTCTTC
abundance: NA; v_gene: TRBV20-1; d_gene: TRBD2; j_gene: TRBJ2-1; CDR3aa: CSAERAGGPDEQFF; CDR3nt: TGCAGTGCTGAACGAGCGGGGGGGCCCGATGAGCAGTTCTTC
abundance: NA; v_gene: TRBV3-1; d_gene: NA; j_gene: TRBJ1-2; CDR3aa: CASSFASGRDYGYTF; CDR3nt: TGTGCCAGCAGCTTCGCCTCCGGGAGGGACTATGGCTACACCTTC
abundance: NA; v_gene: TRBV6-2/TRBV6-3; d_gene: NA; j_gene: TRBJ1-4; CDR3aa: CASSYPLSGRADVKLFF; CDR3nt: TGTGCCAGCAGTTACCCACTAAGTGGAAGGGCGGATGTAAAACTGTTTTTT
abundance: many; v_gene: TRBV7-9; d_gene: NA; j_gene: TRBJ2-7; CDR3aa: CASSFLRGEQYF; CDR3nt: TGTGCCAGCAGCTTCCTTAGGGGCGAGCAGTACTTC
abundance: NA; v_gene: TRBV24-1; d_gene: NA; j_gene: TRBJ2-4; CDR3aa: CATSANSDSIAKNIQYF; CDR3nt: TGTGCCACCAGTGCTAATTCGGACAGCATAGCCAAAAACATTCAGTACTTC
abundance: many; v_gene: TRBV30; d_gene: TRBD1; j_gene: TRBJ2-7; CDR3aa: CAWRGDRHSSFPYEQYF; CDR3nt: TGTGCCTGGAGGGGGGACAGGCATTCTTCCTTTCCCTACGAGCAGTACTTC
abundance: many; v_gene: TRBV27; d_gene: TRBD1; j_gene: TRBJ2-7; CDR3aa: CASRWAGGSYEQYF; CDR3nt: TGTGCCAGCCGATGGGCAGGGGGCTCCTACGAGCAGTACTTC